This T cell receptor beta chain was identified in a study of T cells in Graves' hyperthyroidism and ophthalmopathy. This clonotype was recorded many times. Amplified TCR beta CDR3 regions came from RNA transcripts. HTBI primers were the set used in a first-round RT-PCR of the TCR CDR3. TCRdb re-called the multiplex PCR reads with MiXCR, one entry per CDR3 protein. In the table there are 800,000 or so distinct CDR3 sequences, roughly 40% of which are singletons. V lost 3 bases and J lost 4, with 15 bases in between. The CDR3 is 14 residues long. Germline assignment: CDR1 DFQATT and CDR2 SNEGSKA (reference sequence).

The TCR originated in a young man with Graves' hyperthyroidism. Sequencing was performed on blood. The V and J genes are TRBV20-1 and TRBJ2-5, with D tentatively TRBD2 (6 bases). CDR3 in DNA: TGCAGTGCTAGGGGCGGGGCGCAGACAGAGACCCAGTACTTC. This encodes CSARGGAQTETQYF.